These 9 T cell receptor beta chains share one sample of origin, sequenced in a study of T-cell reconstitution after alpha-beta-depleted transplantation in children. TCRbeta library construction was performed incorporating unique molecular identifiers. Each CDR3 protein is one row after TCRdb ran MiXCR on the PCR reads. The sample holds about 900,000 distinct CDR3 sequences, around 30% seen once. The starting material was PBMCs, mostly from graft donor cells, obtained 360 days after TCRalphabeta/CD19-depleted stem cell transplant. All receptors derive from a boy under two years old who had a stem cell transplant for SCID, so the T cells may come from the graft donor.

This clonotype has more than one count but fewer than ten. V gene TRBV12-3 or TRBV12-4 combines with J gene TRBJ2-2, with D maybe TRBD1 (5 bases). Trimming pared 6 bases from V and 2 bases from J, leaving 16 bases between. The CDR3 has 16 residues. The CDR3 loop is CASRLRSGNNTGELFF. As DNA, the CDR3 is TGTGCCAGCAGGCTAAGGTCAGGGAATAACACCGGGGAGCTGTTTTTT.

The chain links TRBV5-1 to TRBJ2-7, with 8 positions matching TRBD2. After removal of 4 bases from V and 2 bases from J, the junction contained 5 bases not matched to a gene. The CDR3 runs 14 residues. Per germline, CDR1 SGHRS and CDR2 YFSETQ. The CDR3 DNA reads TGCGCCAGCAGCGATGGGACTAGACCCTACGAGCAGTACTTC. This encodes CASSDGTRPYEQYF.

The chain uses TRBV29-1 and TRBJ1-2; D is unclear. The CDR3 runs 15 residues. V was shortened by 6 bases and J by 0 bases, with 17 bases between the two germline ends. CDR1 and CDR2 (germline): SQVTM, ANQGSEA. Here the CDR3 DNA reads TGCAGCGTCCCCGAGACGGGGTCCCCTAACTATGGCTACACCTTC. Residues: CSVPETGSPNYGYTF.

This clonotype was seen repeatedly, ten times or more. This sequence joins TRBV6-1 and TRBJ1-1; D ambiguous. This CDR3 comprises 13 residues. With 1 base removed from V and 5 bases from J, the gap between germline ends came to 8 bases. The germline gives CDR1 MNHNS, CDR2 SASEGT. DNA of the CDR3: TGTGCCAGCAGTGAAGTATACGGGACTGAAGCTTTCTTT. This translates into CASSEVYGTEAFF.

This clonotype was counted between two and nine times. The rearrangement uses TRBV10-3 and TRBJ2-7; 7 bases line up with TRBD1. V was pared by 8 bases and J by 0 bases, with 7 bases of the junction left unmatched. This CDR3 has 14 residues. Germline V lookup: CDR1 ENHRY, CDR2 SYGVKD. The CDR3 nucleotides are TGTGCCATCGGTTGGGGGACAGACTCCTACGAGCAGTACTTC. Translating gives CAIGWGTDSYEQYF.

The genes are TRBV18 and TRBJ1-2; D call uncertain. The germline gives CDR1 KGHSH, CDR2 LQKENI. This CDR3 is built from 15 residues. The V end was cut by 1 base, the J end by 8 bases, with 17 bases between. This CDR3 is CASSPRVQYEEGYTF. The CDR3 DNA reads TGTGCCAGCTCACCACGTGTGCAATATGAGGAGGGCTACACCTTC.

This clonotype appeared a few times. The rearrangement links TRBV5-5 to TRBJ2-7; possibly TRBD1 or TRBD2 for D (5 bases each). V was pared by 2 bases and J by 2 bases, with 14 bases between. This CDR3 region has 15 residues. The germline V gene encodes CDR1 SGHKS and CDR2 YYEKEE (reference sequence). The CDR3 bases are TGTGCCAGCAGCTTTGCCGGGACGCTTACCTACGAGCAGTACTTC. Translating it yields CASSFAGTLTYEQYF.

This clonotype has only a few counts. This chain joins TRBV20-1 and TRBJ2-3, with a tentative D call TRBD2 (5 bases). Germline values: CDR1 DFQATT, CDR2 SNEGSKA (reference sequence). Trimming took 5 bases from V and 4 from J, leaving 22 bases between them. This CDR3 has 16 amino acids. This CDR3 reads CSAPEVRASKSDTQYF. The CDR3 DNA reads as TGCAGTGCTCCAGAGGTTAGGGCTAGCAAGTCAGATACGCAGTATTTT.

This chain links TRBV20-1 with TRBJ2-3; D possibly matches TRBD1 or TRBD2 (5 bases each). Trimming took 6 bases from V and 6 from J, leaving 34 bases between them. CDR3 length equals 19 residues. Germline assignment: CDR1 DFQATT and CDR2 SNEGSKA (reference sequence). The CDR3 nucleotides are TGCAGTGCAATGAAACAGTTCACGGGACGCCTGCTTATCAGGGATACGCAGTATTTT. It codes for CSAMKQFTGRLLIRDTQYF.